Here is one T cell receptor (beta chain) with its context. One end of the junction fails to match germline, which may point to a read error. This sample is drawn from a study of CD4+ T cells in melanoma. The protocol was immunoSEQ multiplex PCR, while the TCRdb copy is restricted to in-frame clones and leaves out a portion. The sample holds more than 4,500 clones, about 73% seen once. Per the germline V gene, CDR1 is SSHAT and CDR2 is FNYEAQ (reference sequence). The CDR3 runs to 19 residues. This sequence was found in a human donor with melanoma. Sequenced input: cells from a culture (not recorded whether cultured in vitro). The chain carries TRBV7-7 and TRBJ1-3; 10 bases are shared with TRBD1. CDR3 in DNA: TGTGCTAGCAGCTACCCGGAGACAGGGGGCGAAGACTCTGGAAACACCATATATTTT. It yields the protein CASSYPETGGEDSGNTIYF.